The next 26 T cell receptor beta chains were all read from a single sample in a study of PD-L1 blockade in urothelial cancer. TCRdb's table, derived via immunoSEQ multiplex PCR, lists solely in-frame clones and lacks some. In the table there are some 67,000 clones, 85% to 90% of which are singletons. The sample in question was PBMCs, obtained around atezolizumab (anti-PD-L1) treatment. Every receptor here comes from a man in his sixties with urothelial cancer.

The CDR3 spells CASSLSFLAGGSSYEQYF. The CDR3 bases are TGCGCCAGCAGCTTAAGTTTTCTGGCGGGGGGGAGCTCCTACGAGCAGTACTTC. This rearrangement joins TRBV5-1 to TRBJ2-7; TRBD2 aligns across 9 bases. Germline CDR1 reads SGHRS; CDR2 reads YFSETQ. CDR3 length: 18 residues. The V and J ends lost 2 bases and 0 bases, in that order; junction bases with no gene match: 12.

This sequence joins TRBV28 and TRBJ2-7, with D possibly TRBD1 on 5 matching bases. Per germline, CDR1 MDHEN and CDR2 SYDVKM. The CDR3 covers 11 residues. V was cut by 7 bases and J by 10 bases, with 14 bases left in between. The CDR3 spells CASTNRFYQYF. DNA for the CDR3: TGTGCCAGCACCAACAGGTTTTATCAGTACTTC.

The gene calls are TRBV30 and TRBJ2-1; TRBD1 matches 10 bases. The germline V gene encodes CDR1 GTSNPN and CDR2 SVGIG (reference sequence). This CDR3 has 14 residues. Unmatched junction bases numbered 7, after V lost 2 bases and J lost 9 bases. Here the CDR3 reads CAWSFGTGESEQFF. The CDR3 nucleotides are TGTGCCTGGAGTTTTGGGACAGGGGAAAGTGAGCAGTTCTTC. The entire variable domain, with the rest obtained from reference TRBV30 and TRBJ2-1, is as follows: SQTIHQWPATLVQPVGSPLSLECTVEGTSNPNLYWYRQAAGRGLQLLFYSVGIGQISSEVPQNLSASRPQDRQFILSSKKLLLSDSGFYLCAWSFGTGESEQFFGPGTRLTVL.

The chain couples TRBV7-9 to TRBJ2-5; 9 nucleotides align to TRBD2. J gave up 4 bases and V 8 bases, and 14 bases lay outside the gene matches. The length of the CDR3 is 16 residues. The germline V gene encodes CDR1 SEHNR and CDR2 FQNEAQ (reference sequence). The CDR3 coding sequence is TGTGCCAGCTCCATAGGCGTAGCGGGAGCTATAGAGACCCAGTACTTC. It translates to CASSIGVAGAIETQYF.

In the case of this clone: Other DNA sequences of this sample code for an identical CDR3. The V call is TRBV5-1, the J call TRBJ1-2; unclear D gene. V lost 5 bases and J 2 bases, leaving 7 bases between the germline ends. CDR1 is SGHRS and CDR2 is YFSETQ in the germline V gene. The CDR3 loop spans 12 amino acids. The CDR3 sequence: CASSEVNYGYTF. The CDR3 DNA sequence: TGCGCCAGCAGTGAGGTAAACTATGGCTACACCTTC. The full variable domain, its missing parts supplied by reference TRBV5-1 and TRBJ1-2, is KAGVTQTPRYLIKTRGQQVTLSCSPISGHRSVSWYQQTPGQGLQFLFEYFSETQRNKGNFPGRFSGRQFSNSRSEMNVSTLELGDSALYLCASSEVNYGYTFGSGTRLTVV.

The V and J genes are TRBV5-1 and TRBJ2-2, with a weak D call TRBD1 (6 bases). V shed 1 base and J shed 3 bases, with 10 bases lying between them. This CDR3 contains 15 residues. Germline V lookup: CDR1 SGHRS, CDR2 YFSETQ. CDR3 sequence: CASSLRRGDTGELFF. The CDR3 nucleotides read TGCGCCAGCAGCTTGCGCAGGGGCGACACCGGGGAGCTGTTTTTT.

The count of this clone is one. The sample carries other DNA sequences with the same CDR3. The rearrangement links TRBV5-1 to TRBJ1-2, with 11 bases fitting TRBD1. Germline CDR1 SGHRS, CDR2 YFSETQ. The junction had 0 bases not matched to a gene; V was cut back by 0 bases and J by 5 bases. CDR3 length: 14 amino acids. The CDR3 nucleotides read TGCGCCAGCAGCTTGGGGGACAGGGGGTATGGCTACACCTTC. This translates into CASSLGDRGYGYTF.

The chain combines TRBV5-1 with TRBJ2-7; tentative D call: TRBD2 (6 bases). V dropped 0 bases and J dropped 6 bases, with 10 bases sitting between them. The germline gives CDR1 SGHRS, CDR2 YFSETQ. This CDR3 is 13 amino acids long. CDR3 bases: TGCGCCAGCAGCTTGGTCCGGGGGACCGAGCAGTACTTC. It yields the protein CASSLVRGTEQYF.

The J gene is TRBJ2-7, the V gene TRBV28, with 11 bases fitting TRBD1. The V and J ends lost 2 bases and 5 bases, in that order; junction bases with no gene match: 8. CDR3 length equals 16 residues. CDR1 MDHEN and CDR2 SYDVKM come from the germline V gene. The CDR3 sequence is CASSLLGQGATNEQYF. The CDR3, as DNA: TGTGCCAGCAGTTTACTCGGACAGGGGGCCACCAACGAGCAGTACTTC.

The chain combines TRBV7-9 with TRBJ2-7, with a tentative D call TRBD2 (5 bases). Germline V gene lookup returns CDR1 SEHNR and CDR2 FQNEAQ (reference sequence). This CDR3 has 13 amino acids. Between the trimmed V and J ends, which lost 2 bases and 6 bases, there was a span of 11 bases. Here the CDR3 DNA reads TGTGCCAGCAGCTTATACGAGGGCCGCGAGCAGTACTTC. Protein product: CASSLYEGREQYF.

The chain couples TRBV5-4 to TRBJ1-2, with 7 bases fitting TRBD1. Per the germline V gene, CDR1 is SGHNT and CDR2 is YYREEE (reference sequence). V lost 0 bases to trimming and J lost 4 bases; unmatched junction nucleotides: 6. The CDR3 runs 15 residues. The CDR3: CASSLEGAPSYGYTF. CDR3 bases: TGTGCCAGCAGCTTGGAGGGGGCGCCGAGCTATGGCTACACCTTC.

This chain links TRBV5-1 with TRBJ1-2, with a tentative D call TRBD1 (5 bases). V was clipped by 4 bases and J by 4 bases, with 14 bases between them. The CDR3 is 14 residues long. From germline, CDR1 is SGHRS and CDR2 YFSETQ. CDR3 sequence reads: CASSPRFGGYGYTF. Written as DNA, the CDR3 is TGCGCCAGCAGCCCCCGTTTCGGGGGCTATGGCTACACCTTC.

This chain links TRBV28 with TRBJ1-3, with unresolved D. V was shortened by 2 bases and J by 3 bases, with 11 bases between the two germline ends. The CDR3 has 15 amino acids. CDR1 MDHEN and CDR2 SYDVKM come from the germline V gene. The CDR3 nucleotides are TGTGCCAGCAGTTTAACCGGGAGGATTGGAAACACCATATATTTT. It codes for CASSLTGRIGNTIYF.

The CDR3 protein is CASSYLGYEQYF. The CDR3 DNA reads TGTGCCAGCAGCTATCTAGGTTACGAGCAGTACTTC. This rearrangement joins TRBV7-2 to TRBJ2-7, with D unresolved. Germline CDR1 is SGHTA and CDR2 is FQGNSA. V was pared by 4 bases and J by 4 bases, with 8 bases between. The CDR3 has 12 amino acids.

The chain joins TRBV9 to TRBJ2-1, with a tentative D call TRBD2 (6 bases). V lost 4 bases and J lost 7, with 21 bases in between. The germline V gene has CDR1 SGDLS and CDR2 YYNGEE. The CDR3 is made up of 16 amino acids. The CDR3 DNA reads as TGTGCCAGCAGCCCGAGTCTCGGGACTGGCTCGAATGAGCAGTTCTTC. Amino acids: CASSPSLGTGSNEQFF.

This clone was observed a single time. J is TRBJ2-7 and V is TRBV7-9; possibly TRBD2 for D (5 bases). The V gene lost 3 bases and the J gene lost 3 bases, with 9 bases spanning the gap. Germline CDR1 is SEHNR and CDR2 is FQNEAQ (reference sequence). The CDR3 has 13 residues. CDR3 loop: CASSFGGYYEQYF. Written as DNA, the CDR3 is TGTGCCAGCAGCTTCGGAGGATACTACGAGCAGTACTTC.

This clone was recorded once. V gene TRBV5-1 combines with J gene TRBJ2-5; 9 positions match TRBD1. V lost 4 bases and J lost 4; bases outside the gene matches: 5. Germline CDR1 is SGHRS and CDR2 is YFSETQ. CDR3 length: 14 residues. This chain's CDR3 is CASSGQGMGETQYF. CDR3 coding DNA: TGCGCCAGCAGCGGACAGGGGATGGGAGAGACCCAGTACTTC.

The chain couples TRBV27 to TRBJ1-5; D may be TRBD1 (6 bases). The CDR3 consists of 18 residues. Germline V CDR1 and CDR2: MNHEY, SMNVEV (reference sequence). The V end lost 2 bases, the J end lost 1 base, and 18 bases lay between the germline ends. CDR3 nucleotide sequence: TGTGCCAGCAGTTTAAGGGGGACGAGGGAATACAGCAATCAGCCCCAGCATTTT. This codes for CASSLRGTREYSNQPQHF.

Notes on this clone: The sample carries other DNA sequences with the same CDR3. The rearrangement uses TRBV5-1 and TRBJ2-5; 10 nucleotides line up with TRBD2. The CDR3 consists of 14 residues. CDR1 is SGHRS, CDR2 YFSETQ, per germline. The J segment lost 2 bases and the V segment lost 4 bases, leaving 2 bases of the junction unmatched. For the CDR3, the DNA is TGCGCCAGCAGCAATAGCGGGGGGCAAGAGACCCAGTACTTC. Its translation: CASSNSGGQETQYF.

The chain is built from TRBV29-1 and TRBJ2-5; D is perhaps TRBD1 (6 bases). The CDR3 is 15 amino acids. V was cut by 2 bases and J by 1 base, with 14 bases left in between. In germline, CDR1 is SQVTM, CDR2 ANQGSEA. The CDR3 DNA sequence: TGCAGCGTTGAAAGCGGACAGAGTCTCCAAGAGACCCAGTACTTC. Translating gives CSVESGQSLQETQYF. The complete variable domain, with remaining parts taken from reference TRBV29-1 and TRBJ2-5, reads SAVISQKPSRDICQRGTSLTIQCQVDSQVTMMFWYRQQPGQSLTLIATANQGSEATYESGFVIDKFPISRPNLTFSTLTVSNMSPEDSSIYLCSVESGQSLQETQYFGPGTRLLVL.

This CDR3 reads CASRQGQGLRNTIYF. The CDR3, as DNA: TGTGCCAGCAGACAAGGACAGGGCTTAAGAAACACCATATATTTT. This chain links TRBV6-5 with TRBJ1-3, with 8 positions matching TRBD1. This CDR3 has 15 residues. Germline CDR1 is MNHEY and CDR2 is SVGAGI. The ends lost 6 bases at V and 5 bases at J; junction bases unmatched: 9.

The genes are TRBV7-2 and TRBJ1-1; maybe TRBD1 (5 bases). The CDR3 sequence is 14 residues long. V shed 2 bases and J shed 6 bases, with 13 bases lying between them. Germline assignment: CDR1 SGHTA and CDR2 FQGNSA. The CDR3 nucleotides read TGTGCCAGCAGCTTACACCAGGGAAGGGCTGAAGCTTTCTTT. Translating it yields CASSLHQGRAEAFF.

V is TRBV29-1 and J is TRBJ1-1, with a tentative D call TRBD1 (6 bases). Germline V gives CDR1 SQVTM, CDR2 ANQGSEA. CDR3 length equals 13 residues. Trimming shortened V by 4 bases and J by 1 base, and 10 bases separated the two germline ends. The CDR3 protein is CSVAGQTNTEAFF. The CDR3 DNA is TGCAGCGTTGCCGGACAGACGAACACTGAAGCTTTCTTT.

This chain connects TRBV2 to TRBJ1-2; D is ambiguous. In germline, CDR1 is SNHLY, CDR2 FYNNEI. This CDR3 comprises 13 residues. V was trimmed by 4 bases and J by 1 base, leaving 7 bases between them. CDR3 sequence: CASSVEGNYGYTF. The CDR3 region has the DNA TGTGCCAGCAGTGTTGAGGGTAACTATGGCTACACCTTC.

The V call is TRBV2, the J call TRBJ1-4; D gene ambiguous. V lost 6 bases to trimming and J lost 8 bases, with 10 bases between them. The germline gives CDR1 SNHLY, CDR2 FYNNEI. This CDR3 region has 12 residues. CDR3 region: CASRTEGEKLFF. In DNA form, the CDR3 reads TGTGCCAGCAGAACAGAGGGAGAAAAACTGTTTTTT.

The rearrangement uses TRBV18 and TRBJ1-3; no definite D call. This CDR3 has 13 amino acids. Germline-derived CDR1 and CDR2 are KGHSH and LQKENI. Trimming cost V 8 bases and J 0 bases, with 8 bases left between them. The DNA of the CDR3 is TGTGCCAGCCAACAGCTCTCTGGAAACACCATATATTTT. Translation: CASQQLSGNTIYF.